These T cell receptor beta chains were read from a single sample in a study of T-cell memory formation after mild COVID-19. TCRdb reprocessed the 5' RACE reads via MiXCR and lists one record per CDR3 protein. This table holds 98,000 or so distinct CDR3 sequences, 15% to 20% found once. Sample: PBMCs or a T cell subset sorted from them (not recorded which). The source is a man aged 18 to 29 who had mild COVID-19 (a few samples of this study predate the infection). Cell type and time point are not known. CDR3s include the opening cysteine and the closing phenylalanine or tryptophan. D genes are given only for firm matches. Part of the rows lack a size; the others show once, few, many or a class for expanded clones.

d_call,j_call,v_call,clone_size,cdr3_nt,cdr3_aa
NA,TRBJ1-1,TRBV7-2,NA,TGTGCCAGCAGCTTAGAGGCAGGGGCAGGCACTGAAGCTTTCTTT,CASSLEAGAGTEAFF
NA,TRBJ1-3,TRBV7-2,few,TGTGCCAGCAGCTTAGTGGCCAGGGAATATGGAAACACCATATATTTT,CASSLVAREYGNTIYF
NA,TRBJ2-3,TRBV6-1,few,TGTGCCAGCAGTGAAACGAGACAGAGCACAGATACGCAGTATTTT,CASSETRQSTDTQYF
NA,TRBJ2-3,TRBV20-1,few,TGCAGTGCTAGCTGGGGTCGGGGCACAGATACGCAGTATTTT,CSASWGRGTDTQYF
TRBD1,TRBJ2-4,TRBV7-2,NA,TGTGCCAGCAGCCTTGGACAGGGCTCGTACTTC,CASSLGQGSYF
NA,TRBJ1-6,TRBV5-1,NA,TGCGCCAGCAGCGATGGACGAGGCGAGTTAGGAAGTTCACCCCTCCACTTT,CASSDGRGELGSSPLHF
TRBD1,TRBJ2-3,TRBV9,few,TGTGCCAGCAGCGTAGCCAGGGGGCAAGGGTTTTACACAGATACGCAGTATTTT,CASSVARGQGFYTDTQYF
TRBD1,TRBJ2-4,TRBV6-5,few,TGTGCCAGCAGTTACTCGGACAGGGGGCATAACATTCAGTACTTC,CASSYSDRGHNIQYF
NA,TRBJ1-4,TRBV6-6,few,TGTGCCAGCAGGCGACAGTGGCTCAATGAAAAACTGTTTTTT,CASRRQWLNEKLFF
NA,TRBJ1-3,TRBV28,NA,TGTGCCAGCAGTTTACTCCAGCCCGGGACTGGAAACACCATATATTTT,CASSLLQPGTGNTIYF
TRBD1,TRBJ2-1,TRBV7-9,few,TGTGCCAGCAGCACTAGGGGGCGTAGGGAGTTCTTC,CASSTRGRREFF
TRBD2,TRBJ2-3,TRBV5-1,many,TGCGCCAGCAGCTTGCTAGCGGGGGCAGATACGCAGTATTTT,CASSLLAGADTQYF
NA,TRBJ2-7,TRBV4-3,many,TGCGCCAGCAGCCGAGACCAATCCACCTACGAGCAGTACTTC,CASSRDQSTYEQYF
NA,TRBJ1-6,TRBV20-1,few,TGCAGTGCTGCTTCACCCCTCCACTTT,CSAASPLHF
NA,TRBJ2-7,TRBV4-2,NA,TGTGCCAGCAGCCAAGATCCAGACAGAAGGGAGCAGTACTTC,CASSQDPDRREQYF
TRBD1,TRBJ1-1,TRBV7-8,many,TGTGCCAGCAGCTTAAAGAGGGACAGGGGACGCACTGAAGCTTTCTTT,CASSLKRDRGRTEAFF
TRBD1,TRBJ1-2,TRBV7-2,NA,TGTGCCAGCAGCTTGGGACAGTCCCTTGGCTACACCTTC,CASSLGQSLGYTF
NA,TRBJ2-3,TRBV7-2,many,TGTGCCAGCAGCTTTCTTGGTGGTTCTAACACAGATACGCAGTATTTT,CASSFLGGSNTDTQYF
NA,TRBJ1-1,TRBV18,NA,TGTGCCAGCTCCCCGGACAGCCCTGAAGCTTTCTTT,CASSPDSPEAFF
NA,TRBJ2-1,TRBV5-1,few,TGCGCCAGCAGCTTGGAACCATACAATGAGCAGTTCTTC,CASSLEPYNEQFF
NA,TRBJ2-5,TRBV27,NA,TGTGCCAGCGGGACCCTATCACAAGAGACCCAGTACTTC,CASGTLSQETQYF
NA,TRBJ2-3,TRBV28,medium-sized,TGTGCCAGCAGCAGGGATGGCACAGATACGCAGTATTTT,CASSRDGTDTQYF
NA,TRBJ1-4,TRBV9,NA,TGTGCCAGCAGCGTAGTACCGGAAAATGAAAAACTGTTTTTT,CASSVVPENEKLFF
NA,TRBJ2-3,TRBV6-6,few,TGTGCCAGCAGTCCCTCTGGGGGTTTCGCAGATACGCAGTATTTT,CASSPSGGFADTQYF
NA,TRBJ1-2,TRBV5-5,few,TGTGCCAGCAGCTCCGGGACCGCCACTGTTAACTATGGCTACACCTTC,CASSSGTATVNYGYTF
NA,TRBJ2-1,TRBV6-2/TRBV6-3,few,TGTGCCAGCAGTTACGACGGCTCCTACAATGAGCAGTTCTTC,CASSYDGSYNEQFF
NA,TRBJ2-1,TRBV4-3,NA,TGCGCCAGCAGCCAAGATTGGAATGAGCAGTTCTTC,CASSQDWNEQFF
TRBD2,TRBJ2-3,TRBV4-1,NA,TGCGCCAGCAGCCAAGATCCTAGCGGGGTGAGGACAGATACGCAGTATTTT,CASSQDPSGVRTDTQYF
TRBD2,TRBJ2-1,TRBV29-1,many,TGCAGCGCTGGGACTAGCGGGGGCCATTCCTACAATGAGCAGTTCTTC,CSAGTSGGHSYNEQFF
NA,TRBJ1-3,TRBV7-2,NA,TGTACCAGCAGCTTAGTGGCCAGGGAATATGGAAACACCATATATTTT,CTSSLVAREYGNTIYF
NA,TRBJ2-5,TRBV20-1,few,TGCAGTGCTAGTCCGGCAGAGACCCAGTACTTC,CSASPAETQYF
NA,TRBJ1-6,TRBV28,NA,TGTGCCAGCCATGTCACGGCAGGCTATAATTCACCCCTCCACTTT,CASHVTAGYNSPLHF
NA,TRBJ1-1,TRBV10-3,NA,TGTGCCATCAGGGAGACACAGAGGAACACTGAAGCTTTCTTT,CAIRETQRNTEAFF
NA,TRBJ1-1,TRBV10-3,few,TGTGCCATCAGTCCGGAGGGCCCAAGGGCTTTCTTT,CAISPEGPRAFF
NA,TRBJ1-1,TRBV5-5,few,TGTGCCAGCAGCTTGGCTTGGGTTATGAACACTGAAGCTTTCTTT,CASSLAWVMNTEAFF
NA,TRBJ2-2,TRBV7-3,few,TGTGCCAGCAGCACCACCCGGGCCGGGACCGGGGAGCTGTTTTTT,CASSTTRAGTGELFF
NA,TRBJ2-3,TRBV6-5,NA,TGTGCCAGCAGACAACCAGCGGGTGAGACGCAGTATTTT,CASRQPAGETQYF
TRBD1,TRBJ1-6,TRBV7-2,NA,TGTGCCAGCAGCTTCCGGGACAGTCTCTATAATTCACCCCTCCACTTT,CASSFRDSLYNSPLHF
NA,TRBJ1-2,TRBV18,NA,TGTGCCAGCTCACCACCGACGAATGATGGCTACACCTTC,CASSPPTNDGYTF
NA,TRBJ1-2,TRBV7-7,NA,TGTGCCAGCAGCCCACTACCCGGGGAAGGCTACACCTTC,CASSPLPGEGYTF
NA,TRBJ1-2,TRBV7-2,NA,TGTGCCAGCAGCCCTCACTTACCCGATGGCTACACCTTC,CASSPHLPDGYTF
TRBD1,TRBJ1-2,TRBV29-1,few,TGCAGTAGCCGGGACAGGGGTAACTATGGCTACACCTTC,CSSRDRGNYGYTF
TRBD2,TRBJ2-2,TRBV7-9,NA,TGTGCCAGCAGCTCACGGACTAGTACCGGGGAGCTGTTTTTT,CASSSRTSTGELFF
TRBD2,TRBJ2-3,TRBV7-2,NA,TGTGCCAGCAGCTTACAGGCTAGCGGGGCGACAGATACGCAGTATTTT,CASSLQASGATDTQYF
NA,TRBJ2-5,TRBV7-2,NA,TGTGCCAGCAGCTTACAAAGACAAGAGACCCAGTACTTC,CASSLQRQETQYF
TRBD2,TRBJ2-3,TRBV19,NA,TGTGCCAGTAGTATGGGCGCGGGAGAGATTTCTAGCACAGATACGCAGTATTTT,CASSMGAGEISSTDTQYF
TRBD1,TRBJ2-3,TRBV20-1,few,TGCAGTGCTAGTCCCCCTCCGGGACAGGGTCCAGATACGCAGTATTTT,CSASPPPGQGPDTQYF
NA,TRBJ1-1,TRBV5-1,few,TGCGCCAGCAGCTTGGCTTCTCCTGGGACTGAAGCTTTCTTT,CASSLASPGTEAFF
NA,TRBJ2-2,TRBV12-3/TRBV12-4,NA,TGTGCCAGCAGTCCACATCGCACCGGGGAGCTGTTTTTT,CASSPHRTGELFF
TRBD1,TRBJ2-7,TRBV15,NA,TGTGCCACCAGGAGTGGACAGGGTCCAGGTATCTACGAGCAGTACTTC,CATRSGQGPGIYEQYF
TRBD1,TRBJ1-1,TRBV12-3/TRBV12-4,NA,TGTGCCAGCAGTGGGACAGGCATGAACACTGAAGCTTTCTTT,CASSGTGMNTEAFF
TRBD1,TRBJ2-5,TRBV30,few,TGTGCCTGTGCACCGGGACAGGAGACCCAGTACTTC,CACAPGQETQYF
TRBD1,TRBJ2-2,TRBV28,NA,TGTGCCAGCAGTTTATTAGACAGGGCCTCCGGGGAGCTGTTTTTT,CASSLLDRASGELFF